This T cell receptor beta chain stems from a study of cytomegalovirus exposure and HLA in healthy donors (dated by TCRdb to 2015 to 2018). Some background on the complete study: An earlier analysis of around 600 of the donors reported about 290 Gb of sequence data and some 120 million unique TCR beta sequences from around 200 million T cells. In addition to the first cohort of approximately 650 subjects, a separate validation cohort of approximately 120 different subjects was used. Alongside the repertoire data, information on donor age, sex, ethnicity and CMV serostatus was compiled. High-throughput TCR immunosequencing, statistical association of individual TCRs with disease status, and machine learning were combined to predict cytomegalovirus infection status. The study profiled the T cell repertoires of fewer than 850 subjects by immunosequencing and related them to cytomegalovirus serostatus. To study patterns of TCR occurrence, a later analysis re-analyzed previously published TCR beta repertoires from more than 550 donors and added high-resolution HLA genotyping. Rather than drawing on any new phenotypic data, the later analysis identified candidate immune exposures from TCR beta sequences and the way those sequences occurred across donors. Every discovery cohort repertoire had been produced on one sequencing platform. An earlier analysis of approximately 580 of the donors used high-throughput TCR beta sequencing to judge whether each TCR beta V gene segment behaved as functional or pseudogenic. The study aimed to test whether signatures of past pathogen exposure could be identified by cataloging public T cell receptors. In a later genetic analysis, genome-wide SNP genotypes for 398 of the 666 donors were used, and that subset was treated as a discovery cohort. Class I and class II HLA loci were covered by the typing at four-digit resolution. Four or five DR-DQ haplotypes were handled as single units for association and clustering, since linkage in the cohort was strong. Among 350 to 400 genotyped donors of the cohort, an average of around 240,000 unique TCR beta nucleotide sequences were sequenced per donor, roughly a sixth of them non-productive. Roughly 300 gigabases of sequencing data and 70 million to 100 million unique TCR sequences were included in an early release covering several hundred HLA-typed donors. Typing coverage varied by locus: roughly 629-630 donors for A, B, C, DRB1 and DQB1; under 550 for DQA1; 606 for DPA1; 400 to 480 for DPB1. Among the roughly 430 genotyped donors, about 85% belonged to the genetic ancestry cluster associated with self-reported Caucasian donors. Results the study describes overall, beyond this receptor: An association between a missense DCLRE1C variant and V-gene and J-gene trimming of TCR beta chains was found in a later genetic analysis and replicated in an independent cohort. Broadly in line with IMGT annotations, most TCR beta V segments showed up in productive rearrangements about 87% or about 30% of the time in an earlier analysis of around 600 of the donors. Three of the identified cytomegalovirus-associated TCR beta chains were confirmed in vitro to be specific for cytomegalovirus antigens. Fewer than 20 rarely observed V segments, including chromosome 9 orphons, were excluded from the earlier analysis of several hundred of the donors because counts were too low. Assigning TCR associations to individual alleles was difficult when HLA alleles, especially DR and DQ, strongly co-occurred. The study gave a list of over 150 TCR beta chains associated with cytomegalovirus. A further reported finding was that TCR beta sequences accurately predicted the HLA-A and HLA-B alleles for most subjects in the first cohort. Most TCR sequences were seen in very few donors, while some public TCRs were found in many individuals. In this cohort, only TCR beta chains were sequenced, and detectable features were limited by the absence of alpha or paired-chain data. Because the 87-base-pair reads could not distinguish some IMGT-functional V segments, including TRBV6-2 and TRBV6-3, those segments were excluded. Because some donors lacked HLA typing at each locus, the association tests relied only on the typed subset. In a later analysis, HLA-associated TCR beta chains were found to be more clonally expanded and to have lower generation probabilities than equally common non-associated chains. A group of highly shared sequence variants was considered likely to be a technical artifact of the sequencing pipeline. In a later analysis, TCR association rates were found to vary across HLA loci, with the most associated TCRs seen for DRB1 alleles and the fewest for HLA-C alleles. The authors suggested that the approach could potentially be extended to other disease states and immunological phenotypes. Immune exposure information for the cohort was limited to CMV serostatus. The presence/absence analyses assumed that sequencing depth was roughly uniform across donors, and that assumption may not be true. Several of the top co-occurrence clusters appeared to be linked to parvovirus B19, influenza, CMV and Epstein-Barr virus, according to a later analysis. A later analysis found that most CMV-associated TCR beta chains appeared HLA-restricted, with HLA associations seemingly driven largely by CMV exposure. Specific HLA alleles were associated with 15,000 to 20,000 TCR beta sequences at a false discovery rate of 0.05 in a later analysis. The classifier was reported to diagnose cytomegalovirus status with high specificity and sensitivity in both the original and validation cohorts. Correlated functional status among segregating V segments might be attributable to linkage disequilibrium, but an unknown experimental factor could not be ruled out. Compared with the approximately 600-donor mean, donors in an Asian-associated ancestry cluster had fewer N-insertions in productive TCRs, according to a later genetic analysis.

The cohort comprised some 730 healthy bone marrow donors. Cohort members were all nominally healthy when sampled, although unrecorded immune exposures were likely present. The donor was CMV seropositive and belonged to the group of over 250 seropositive cohort members. A peripheral blood sample was provided by each donor, and peripheral blood mononuclear cells were used for TCR beta sequencing. The Qiagen DNeasy Blood Extraction Kit was used to extract genomic DNA from the blood cell samples. The library was obtained by the immunoSEQ multiplex PCR assay. A mixture of 60 forward primers for TCR Vbeta segments and 13 reverse primers for TCR Jbeta segments was used in the multiplex PCR. The CDR3 region of rearranged TCR beta genes was amplified from genomic DNA by a multiplex PCR assay. The amplified TCR beta libraries were sequenced on the Illumina HiSeq System as 87-base-pair reads. In the authors' own workflow: A later analysis counted some 74 million unique TCR beta chains across the 650 to 700 repertoires, and some 11 million of these chains were shared by at least two donors. To remove PCR and sequencing errors, raw reads were error-corrected and collapsed into unique sequences using a nearest-neighbor algorithm that merged closely related sequences. To assign V, D and J gene segments, CDR3 sequences were aligned to IMGT reference sequences. For a sequence to be retained, at least a six-nucleotide match to both a V gene segment and a J gene segment was required. Rearrangements were called productive when the CDR3 lacked stop codons and stayed in frame with V and J; all others were non-productive. CDR3 was defined according to IMGT convention as the region running from the second conserved V-encoded cysteine to the conserved J-encoded phenylalanine. The earlier analysis of about 590 of the donors excluded sequences that lacked an unambiguous match to a single V gene segment. An earlier analysis of 587 of the donors called V segments functional above 56.7% productive rearrangements and segregating when the between-donor standard deviation exceeded 5%. A statistical classification framework was developed to diagnose cytomegalovirus status using the catalog of TCR beta chain sequences. In a later analysis, V and J genes were assigned by comparing TCR nucleotide sequences against IMGT/GENE-DB human TR gene sequences. Using the TCRdist pipeline, a later analysis assigned CDR3 sequences along with most-parsimonious VDJ recombination scenarios. In a later analysis, each TCR beta chain was defined by its CDR3 amino acid sequence together with its V-gene family, and reads without a unique V-gene family were excluded. As a way to deal with suspected cross-contamination and a sequencing artifact, a later analysis dropped under 600 nucleotide sequences that were highly shared and had low generation probability. A later analysis calculated a clonal expansion index for each public chain from normalized within-repertoire ranks of inferred template counts. A later analysis computed generation probabilities with a VDJ recombination model fitted to out-of-frame rearrangements, and checked the results against IGoR. In a later analysis, hypergeometric tests were used to score TCR-TCR, TCR-HLA and TCR-CMV co-occurrence, with a repertoire-size bias correction applied to TCR pairs. To estimate false discovery rates, a later analysis permuted the HLA or CMV assignments 20 times. In a later analysis, co-occurring TCRs were grouped using DBSCAN, and TCRdist sequence similarity was added for clustering within HLA-allele-positive subsets. Repertoires with fewer than 30,000 or more than 120,000 public chains were left out of co-occurrence clustering, as were about 5 repertoires with anomalous nucleotide sharing. TCRdb's version of the immuneACCESS table is confined to in-frame rearrangements and falls short of the full clone set. An unresolved V gene accounts for under half of the shortfall where checked; the remainder is of unknown origin. Clone size and V and J calls were adopted from that table, with D and trimming inferred from the DNA. This sample is represented by about 38,000 clones; 86% of them were singletons. The ten largest clones take up about 10% of the sample.

The CDR3 covers 14 residues, taking in both the cysteine and the phenylalanine. Here the CDR3 DNA is all that survives: 42 bases in frame from base 1. CDR1 MNHEY and CDR2 SMNVEV are derived from the germline V gene (reference sequence). Relative to germline, V is 5 bases shorter and J is 5 bases shorter, with 12 bases between their ends. About this clone: The clone's antigen remains unknown. No base quality values were provided; no much bigger clone lies one nucleotide off.

The sample taken for sequencing was PBMCs. This TCR was recovered from a woman in her 40s in good health and CMV-seropositive. The chain links TRBV27 with TRBJ2-2; a weak D assignment points to TRBD1 (7 bases agree). This receptor has the CDR3 CASSGAGGTGELFF. At the DNA level, the sequence is TGTGCCAGCAGTGGGGCAGGGGGGACCGGGGAGCTGTTTTTT.